A selection of T cell receptor beta chains follows, all from one sample in a study of shared clonotypes between healthy human individuals. TCRdb's table, derived via immunoSEQ multiplex PCR, lists solely in-frame clones and lacks some. Of some 1.5 million clones detected, over 95% appear once; the ten largest clones hold 1.2%. Sequencing was performed on naive CD4+ T cells sorted from blood. The receptors shown here come from a man aged 30-40 years in good health. CDR3s include the opening cysteine and the closing phenylalanine or tryptophan. The D gene is left open where the match is weak. Rows give clone size only sometimes, using once, few, many, or a class for an expanded clone.

size	V	D	J	CDR3	DNA
NA	TRBV7-8	NA	TRBJ2-7	CASSLGLGEQYF	TGTGCCAGCAGCTTAGGTCTGGGGGAGCAGTACTTC
NA	TRBV14	TRBD1	TRBJ2-1	CASSRSRTGWLNEQFF	TGTGCCAGCAGCCGGAGCCGGACAGGATGGCTCAATGAGCAGTTCTTC
NA	TRBV7-2	TRBD2	TRBJ2-3	CASSLVGTSGRDTQYF	TGTGCCAGCAGCTTAGTGGGGACTAGCGGGAGGGATACGCAGTATTTT
NA	TRBV28	NA	TRBJ2-7	CASISLARGEQYF	TGTGCCAGCATTTCCCTAGCGCGGGGAGAGCAGTACTTC
NA	TRBV29-1	NA	TRBJ2-7	CSARGVGEQYF	TGCAGCGCCCGTGGGGTTGGAGAGCAGTACTTC
NA	TRBV5-1	TRBD2	TRBJ2-7	CASSLEALAGGFYEQYF	TGCGCCAGCAGCTTGGAGGCTCTAGCGGGAGGGTTCTACGAGCAGTACTTC
once	TRBV5-1	NA	TRBJ2-7	CASSRDREYEQYF	TGCGCCAGCAGCCGGGACCGAGAATACGAGCAGTACTTC
NA	TRBV28	NA	TRBJ1-1	CASSSGASTEAFF	TGTGCCAGCAGTTCAGGGGCATCTACTGAAGCTTTCTTT
NA	TRBV11-2	NA	TRBJ2-2	CASSPLYGGGDTGELFF	TGTGCCAGCAGCCCTTTATATGGAGGGGGCGACACCGGGGAGCTGTTTTTT
NA	TRBV4-2	NA	TRBJ1-2	CASSQDLNYGYTF	TGTGCCAGCAGCCAAGACCTCAACTATGGCTACACCTTC
NA	TRBV7-2	NA	TRBJ2-3	CASSPGKPITDTQYF	TGTGCCAGCAGCCCCGGGAAACCTATCACAGATACGCAGTATTTT
NA	TRBV19	TRBD1	TRBJ1-1	CASSTDRTGANTEAFF	TGTGCCAGTAGTACAGATCGGACAGGGGCGAACACTGAAGCTTTCTTT
NA	TRBV9	NA	TRBJ1-1	CASSVAPSLTGEAFF	TGTGCCAGCAGCGTAGCCCCTTCGTTGACAGGTGAAGCTTTCTTT
NA	TRBV5-1	TRBD2	TRBJ2-1	CASSLPGTTGYNEQFF	TGCGCCAGCAGCTTGCCCGGGACTACGGGTTACAATGAGCAGTTCTTC
few	TRBV9	NA	TRBJ2-5	CASSSPGAEETQYF	TGTGCCAGCAGCTCCCCAGGGGCGGAAGAGACCCAGTACTTC
NA	TRBV9	NA	TRBJ2-7	CASSRDGASYEQYF	TGTGCCAGCAGCCGGGACGGAGCCTCCTACGAGCAGTACTTC
once	TRBV12-5	NA	TRBJ1-1	CASALEPGKGTEAFF	TGTGCTAGTGCTTTGGAGCCAGGGAAGGGCACTGAAGCTTTCTTT
once	TRBV5-1	TRBD2	TRBJ2-5	CASSISSGSRETQYF	TGCGCCAGCAGCATTTCTAGCGGGAGTAGGGAGACCCAGTACTTC
NA	TRBV5-1	TRBD1	TRBJ2-2	CASSLKQGANLAGELFF	TGCGCCAGCAGCTTGAAACAGGGGGCAAATCTGGCCGGGGAGCTGTTTTTT
NA	TRBV27	TRBD1	TRBJ2-7	CASSLQGAITYEQYF	TGTGCCAGCAGTCTACAGGGGGCGATCACCTACGAGCAGTACTTC
NA	TRBV7-9	NA	TRBJ1-5	CASSLGHRRTDQPQHF	TGTGCCAGCAGCTTAGGTCATCGACGGACAGATCAGCCCCAGCATTTT
NA	TRBV4-3	NA	TRBJ1-3	CASSQGGLSGNTIYF	TGCGCCAGCAGCCAGGGGGGGCTCTCTGGAAACACCATATATTTT
NA	TRBV7-2	NA	TRBJ2-7	CASSSQGYEQYF	TGTGCCAGCAGCTCGCAGGGTTACGAGCAGTACTTC
NA	TRBV29-1	TRBD2	TRBJ2-5	CSVEELAGDQETQYF	TGCAGCGTTGAAGAACTAGCGGGCGACCAAGAGACCCAGTACTTC
NA	TRBV5-4	TRBD1	TRBJ2-3	CASSEYRGPGTDTQYF	TGTGCCAGCAGCGAATACAGGGGGCCTGGCACAGATACGCAGTATTTT
NA	TRBV9	NA	TRBJ2-7	CASSVGVVSHEQYF	TGTGCCAGCAGCGTCGGCGTCGTTTCCCACGAGCAGTACTTC